This T cell receptor beta chain is drawn from a study of cytomegalovirus exposure and HLA in healthy donors. For this clone: Its antigen is still unknown.

Researchers ran the PCR with 60 Vbeta and 13 Jbeta primers. This table comes from immunoSEQ multiplex PCR, and its TCRdb copy is limited to in-frame clones, with some not included. The table includes 100,000 to 150,000 clones, 73% detected once. Study-wide results and caveats: As a later analysis showed, a missense DCLRE1C variant was linked to trimming of TCR beta V- and J-genes. Later analysis suggested links between common viral pathogens and several top significant clusters.

Germline CDR1 is SGHAT and CDR2 is FQNNGV. The V gene end was trimmed by 5 bases and the J gene end by 5 bases; junction bases not matched to a gene: 8. The CDR3 is 14 amino acids. It was healthy bone marrow donors who served as donors. The chain recombines TRBV11-2 with TRBJ2-5; TRBD2 matches at 7 bases. Sequencing input: PBMCs. The clonotype originates from a man aged 60-69 years in good health and CMV-seropositive. DNA for the CDR3: TGTGCCAGCAGCCAGGGCGGGGGAGCGGAGACCCAGTACTTC. Amino acids: CASSQGGGAETQYF.